Sequencing of this TCR beta chain was carried out in a study of blood T cells in healthy people across ages. Each sample had at least 6.5 million PBMCs isolated. This clonotype was recorded a few times. No antigen is known for it. The CDR3 loop spans 14 amino acids. V was trimmed by 3 bases and J by 2 bases, leaving 9 bases between them. Overall study findings and caveats: Possibly, changes in expanded clonotypes were confounded because donor CMV status was unknown. Naive CD4+ cells and diversity were both higher in long-lived donors than in aged donors. Age brought a roughly linear fall in TCR beta diversity measured per million T cells.

With a J-beta primer mix and a sample-barcoded 5' primer, a second PCR ran 7 to 11 cycles. Each CDR3 protein is one row after TCRdb ran MiXCR on the 5' RACE reads. The sample lists hundreds of thousands of distinct CDR3 sequences, about 62% occurring once. The specimen sequenced was blood. The receptor was isolated from a man aged 25-45 years in good health. The V gene is TRBV12-3 or TRBV12-4, the J gene TRBJ2-3; maybe TRBD2 (6 bases). Here the CDR3 reads CASSLGEDTDTQYF. CDR3 DNA: TGTGCCAGCAGTTTGGGGGAGGACACAGATACGCAGTATTTT.